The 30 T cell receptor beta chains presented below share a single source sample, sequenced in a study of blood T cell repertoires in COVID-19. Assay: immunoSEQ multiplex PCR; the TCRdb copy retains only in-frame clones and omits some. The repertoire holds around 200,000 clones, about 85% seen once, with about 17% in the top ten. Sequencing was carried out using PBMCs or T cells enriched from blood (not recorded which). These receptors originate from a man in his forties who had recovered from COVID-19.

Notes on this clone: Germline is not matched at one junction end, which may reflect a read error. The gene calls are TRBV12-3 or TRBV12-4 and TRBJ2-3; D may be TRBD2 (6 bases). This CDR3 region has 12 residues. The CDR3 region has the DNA TGTGCCAGCACCTTGGGGGGTAACGATGTCGATTTT. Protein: CASTLGGNDVDF.

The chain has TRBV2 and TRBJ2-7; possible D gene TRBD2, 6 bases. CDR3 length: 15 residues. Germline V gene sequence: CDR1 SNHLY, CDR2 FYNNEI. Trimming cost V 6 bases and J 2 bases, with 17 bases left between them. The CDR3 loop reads CASRFATSHPYEQYF. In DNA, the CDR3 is TGTGCCAGCAGATTCGCGACTAGTCACCCCTACGAGCAGTACTTC.

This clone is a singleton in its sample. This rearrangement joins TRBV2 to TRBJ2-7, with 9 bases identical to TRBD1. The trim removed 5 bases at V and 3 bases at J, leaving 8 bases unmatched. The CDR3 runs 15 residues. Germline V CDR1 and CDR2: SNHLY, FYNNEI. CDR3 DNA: TGTGCCAGCAGTACAACCGGGACAGGGTACTACGAGCAGTACTTC. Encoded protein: CASSTTGTGYYEQYF.

CDR3 sequence: CASSPPGEGTAAFF. As DNA, the CDR3 is TGTGCCAGCAGCCCGCCCGGAGAGGGAACGGCAGCTTTCTTT. The chain combines TRBV7-9 with TRBJ1-1; no clear D. Germline CDR1 is SEHNR and CDR2 is FQNEAQ (reference sequence). The CDR3 covers 14 residues. V was shortened by 5 bases and J by 10 bases, with 20 bases between the two germline ends.

CDR3 coding DNA: TGTGCCAGCAGTTACGGGGTGGGGCTCGGCACTGAAGCTTTCTTT. Translation: CASSYGVGLGTEAFF. The gene calls are TRBV6-2 or TRBV6-3 and TRBJ1-1, with D possibly being TRBD1 (5 bases). Trimming removed 2 bases from V and 4 bases from J, with 14 bases in between. The germline V gene encodes CDR1 MNHEY and CDR2 SVGEGT. The CDR3 is 15 residues long.

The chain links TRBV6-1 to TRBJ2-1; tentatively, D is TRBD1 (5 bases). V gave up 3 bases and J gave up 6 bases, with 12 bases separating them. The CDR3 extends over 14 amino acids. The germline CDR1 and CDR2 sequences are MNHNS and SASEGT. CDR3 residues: CASSEFRQSNEQFF. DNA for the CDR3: TGTGCCAGCAGTGAGTTCAGACAGTCCAATGAGCAGTTCTTC.

This CDR3 is CSASSLGSNQPQHF. Written as DNA, the CDR3 is TGCAGTGCTAGTAGTCTCGGTAGCAATCAGCCCCAGCATTTT. This sequence joins TRBV20-1 and TRBJ1-5; D gene ambiguous. Trimming took 3 bases from V and 0 from J, leaving 9 bases between them. The CDR3 extends over 14 amino acids. CDR1 and CDR2 (germline): DFQATT, SNEGSKA (reference sequence).

The CDR3 protein is CASSPLRQGTQYF. The CDR3 region has the DNA TGTGCCAGCAGCCCTCTCCGGCAGGGAACCCAGTACTTC. The chain links TRBV12-3 or TRBV12-4 to TRBJ2-5; D might be TRBD1 (5 bases). Deletions cut 6 bases from V and 8 bases from J, with 16 bases between. The CDR3 is 13 amino acids.

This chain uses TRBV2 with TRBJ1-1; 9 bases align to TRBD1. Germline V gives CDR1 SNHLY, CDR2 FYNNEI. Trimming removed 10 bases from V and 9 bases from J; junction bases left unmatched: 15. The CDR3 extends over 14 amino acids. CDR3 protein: CATRRGQGHFQAFF. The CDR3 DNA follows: TGTGCCACCAGGAGGGGACAGGGCCACTTTCAAGCTTTCTTT. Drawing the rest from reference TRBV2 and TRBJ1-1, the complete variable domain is EPEVTQTPSHQVTQMGQEVILRCVPISNHLYFYWYRQILGQKVEFLVSFYNNEISEKSEIFDDQFSVERPDGSNFTLKIRSTKLEDSAMYFCATRRGQGHFQAFFGQGTRLTVV.

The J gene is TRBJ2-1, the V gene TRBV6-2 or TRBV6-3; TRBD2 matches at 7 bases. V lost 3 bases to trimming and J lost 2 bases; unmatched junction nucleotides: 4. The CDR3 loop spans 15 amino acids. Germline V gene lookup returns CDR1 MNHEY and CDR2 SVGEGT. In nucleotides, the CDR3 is TGTGCCAGCAGTTATGGGGGGGAGGCCTACAATGAGCAGTTCTTC. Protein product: CASSYGGEAYNEQFF.

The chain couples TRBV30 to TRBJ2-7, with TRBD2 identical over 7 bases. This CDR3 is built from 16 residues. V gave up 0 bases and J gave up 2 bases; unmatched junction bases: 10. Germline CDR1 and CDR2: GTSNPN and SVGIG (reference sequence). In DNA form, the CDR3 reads TGTGCCTGGAGTGTAAGGGGAGCGGGGAGGACCTACGAGCAGTACTTC. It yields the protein CAWSVRGAGRTYEQYF.

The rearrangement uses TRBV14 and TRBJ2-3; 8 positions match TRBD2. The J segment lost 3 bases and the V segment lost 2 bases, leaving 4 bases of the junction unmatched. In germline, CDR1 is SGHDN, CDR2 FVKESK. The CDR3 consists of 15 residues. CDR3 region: CASSQQRGSTDTQYF. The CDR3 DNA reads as TGTGCCAGCAGCCAACAGCGGGGGTCTACAGATACGCAGTATTTT. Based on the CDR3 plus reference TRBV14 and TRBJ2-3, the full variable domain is EAGVTQFPSHSVIEKGQTVTLRCDPISGHDNLYWYRRVMGKEIKFLLHFVKESKQDESGMPNNRFLAERTGGTYSTLKVQPAELEDSGVYFCASSQQRGSTDTQYFGPGTRLTVL.

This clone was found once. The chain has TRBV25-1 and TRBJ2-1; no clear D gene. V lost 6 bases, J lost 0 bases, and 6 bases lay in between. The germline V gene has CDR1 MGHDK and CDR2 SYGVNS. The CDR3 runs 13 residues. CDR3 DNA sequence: TGTGCCAGCAGGGGCCCCTCCTACAATGAGCAGTTCTTC. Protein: CASRGPSYNEQFF.

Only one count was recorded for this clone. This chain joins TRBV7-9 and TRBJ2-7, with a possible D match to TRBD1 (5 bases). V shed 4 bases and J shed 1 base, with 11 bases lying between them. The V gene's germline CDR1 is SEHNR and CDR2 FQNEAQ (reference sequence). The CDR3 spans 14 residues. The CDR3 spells CASSSPNRSYEQYF. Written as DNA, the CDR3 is TGTGCCAGCAGCTCGCCGAACAGGTCCTACGAGCAGTACTTC.

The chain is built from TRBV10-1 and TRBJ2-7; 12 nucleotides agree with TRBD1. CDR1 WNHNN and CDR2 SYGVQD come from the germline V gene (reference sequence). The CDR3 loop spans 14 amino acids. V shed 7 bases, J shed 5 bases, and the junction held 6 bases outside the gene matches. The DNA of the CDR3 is TGCGCCAGCACCGAGGGACAGGGGGCGAACGAGCAGTACTTC. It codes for CASTEGQGANEQYF.

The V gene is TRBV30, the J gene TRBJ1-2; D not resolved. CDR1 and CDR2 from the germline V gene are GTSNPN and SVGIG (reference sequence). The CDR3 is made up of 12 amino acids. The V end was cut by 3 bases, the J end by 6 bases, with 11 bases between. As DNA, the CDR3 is TGTGCCTGGAGCACCAGGTCCCATGGCTACACCTTC. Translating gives CAWSTRSHGYTF.

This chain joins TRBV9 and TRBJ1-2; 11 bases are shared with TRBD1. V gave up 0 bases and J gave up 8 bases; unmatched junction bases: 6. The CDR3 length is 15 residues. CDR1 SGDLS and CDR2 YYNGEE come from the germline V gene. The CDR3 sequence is CASSVGGTGGKGYTF. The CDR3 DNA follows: TGTGCCAGCAGCGTAGGAGGGACAGGGGGAAAAGGCTACACCTTC.

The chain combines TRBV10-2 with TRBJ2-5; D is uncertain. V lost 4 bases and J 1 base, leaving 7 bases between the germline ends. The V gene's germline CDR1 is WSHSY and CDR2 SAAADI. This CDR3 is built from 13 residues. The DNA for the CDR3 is TGCGCCAGCAGTGCAAACGGCCAAGAGACCCAGTACTTC. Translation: CASSANGQETQYF.

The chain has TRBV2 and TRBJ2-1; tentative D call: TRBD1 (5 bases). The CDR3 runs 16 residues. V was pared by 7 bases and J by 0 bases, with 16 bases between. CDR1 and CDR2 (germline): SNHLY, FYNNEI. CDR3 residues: CASTPWTLSSYNEQFF. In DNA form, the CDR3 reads TGTGCCAGCACCCCCTGGACACTCAGCTCCTACAATGAGCAGTTCTTC. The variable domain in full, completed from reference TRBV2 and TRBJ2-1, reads EPEVTQTPSHQVTQMGQEVILRCVPISNHLYFYWYRQILGQKVEFLVSFYNNEISEKSEIFDDQFSVERPDGSNFTLKIRSTKLEDSAMYFCASTPWTLSSYNEQFFGPGTRLTVL.

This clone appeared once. CDR3 loop: CASSHYNEQFF. In nucleotides, the CDR3 is TGTGCCAGCAGCCATTATAATGAGCAGTTCTTC. The rearrangement links TRBV14 to TRBJ2-1; D gene uncertain. Germline lookup yields CDR1 SGHDN and CDR2 FVKESK. The length of the CDR3 is 11 residues. Trimming cost V 3 bases and J 7 bases, with 4 bases left between them.

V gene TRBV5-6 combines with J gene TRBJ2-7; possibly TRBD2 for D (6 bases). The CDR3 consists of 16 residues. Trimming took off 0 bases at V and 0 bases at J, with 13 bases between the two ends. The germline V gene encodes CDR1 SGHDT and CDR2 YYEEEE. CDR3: CASSLEGGRNSYEQYF. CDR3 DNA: TGTGCCAGCAGCTTGGAGGGAGGCAGAAACTCCTACGAGCAGTACTTC.

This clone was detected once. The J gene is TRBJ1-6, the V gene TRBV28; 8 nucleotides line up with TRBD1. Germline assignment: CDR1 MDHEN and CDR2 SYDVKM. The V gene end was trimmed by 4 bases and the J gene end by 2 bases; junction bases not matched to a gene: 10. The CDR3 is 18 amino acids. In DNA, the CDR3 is TGTGCCAGCAGTTCCCCGACCCGGACAGGGCCCTATAATTCACCCCTCCACTTT. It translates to CASSSPTRTGPYNSPLHF.

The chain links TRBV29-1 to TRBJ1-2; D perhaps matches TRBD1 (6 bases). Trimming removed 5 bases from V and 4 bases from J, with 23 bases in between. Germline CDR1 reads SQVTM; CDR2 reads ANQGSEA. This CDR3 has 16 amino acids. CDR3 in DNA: TGCAGCGTTTTAGGACAGCCAATCCAGGGGCTCTATGGCTACACCTTC. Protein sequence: CSVLGQPIQGLYGYTF.

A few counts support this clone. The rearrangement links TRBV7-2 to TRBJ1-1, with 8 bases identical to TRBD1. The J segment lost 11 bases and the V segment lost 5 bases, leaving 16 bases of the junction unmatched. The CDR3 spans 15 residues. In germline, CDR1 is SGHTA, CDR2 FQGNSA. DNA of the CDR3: TGTGCCAGCAGCGACCAGGGACAGGCGACGATACGGGCTTTCTTT. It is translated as CASSDQGQATIRAFF. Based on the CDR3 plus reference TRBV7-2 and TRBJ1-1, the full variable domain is GAGVSQSPSNKVTEKGKDVELRCDPISGHTALYWYRQSLGQGLEFLIYFQGNSAPDKSGLPSDRFSAERTGGSVSTLTIQRTQQEDSAVYLCASSDQGQATIRAFFGQGTRLTVV.

CDR3 residues: CASSSTSGITYNEQFF. In nucleotides, the CDR3 is TGTGCCAGCAGCTCGACTAGCGGGATTACCTACAATGAGCAGTTCTTC. This sequence joins TRBV7-2 and TRBJ2-1; 11 positions match TRBD2. Per the germline V gene, CDR1 is SGHTA and CDR2 is FQGNSA. The ends lost 4 bases at V and 2 bases at J; junction bases unmatched: 4. The CDR3 length is 16 residues.

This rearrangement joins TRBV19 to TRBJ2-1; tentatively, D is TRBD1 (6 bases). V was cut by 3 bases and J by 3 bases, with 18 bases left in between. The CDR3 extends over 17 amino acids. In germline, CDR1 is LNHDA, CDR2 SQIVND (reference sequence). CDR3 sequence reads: CASSIAGQTDIYNEQFF. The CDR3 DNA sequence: TGTGCCAGTAGTATTGCCGGACAGACTGACATCTACAATGAGCAGTTCTTC.

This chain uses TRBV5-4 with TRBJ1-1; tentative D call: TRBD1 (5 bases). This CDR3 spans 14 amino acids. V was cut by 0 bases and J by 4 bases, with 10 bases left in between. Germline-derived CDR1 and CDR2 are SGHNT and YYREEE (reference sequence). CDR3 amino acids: CASSLEQAGTEAFF. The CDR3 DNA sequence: TGTGCCAGCAGCTTGGAACAGGCCGGCACTGAAGCTTTCTTT.

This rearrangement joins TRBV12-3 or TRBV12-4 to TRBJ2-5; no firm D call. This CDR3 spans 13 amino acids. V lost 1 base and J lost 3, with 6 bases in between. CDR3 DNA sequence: TGTGCCAGCAGTTTAGGGCTGAAAGAGACCCAGTACTTC. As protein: CASSLGLKETQYF.

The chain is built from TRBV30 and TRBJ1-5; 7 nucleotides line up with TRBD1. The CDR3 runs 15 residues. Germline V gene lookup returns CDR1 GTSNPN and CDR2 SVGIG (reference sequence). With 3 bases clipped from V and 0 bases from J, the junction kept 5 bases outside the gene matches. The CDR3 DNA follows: TGTGCCTGGAGGCTCTCAGGGGGTAGCAATCAGCCCCAGCATTTT. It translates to CAWRLSGGSNQPQHF.

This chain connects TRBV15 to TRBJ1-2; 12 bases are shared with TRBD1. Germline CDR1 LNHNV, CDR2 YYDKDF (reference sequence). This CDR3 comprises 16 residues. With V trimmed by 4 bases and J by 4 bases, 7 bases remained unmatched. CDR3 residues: CATSKGQGALGYGYTF. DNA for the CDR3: TGTGCCACCAGCAAGGGACAGGGGGCGCTGGGCTATGGCTACACCTTC.